The 30 T cell receptor beta chains listed next were all sequenced from one sample in a study of blood T cell repertoires in COVID-19. Assay used: immunoSEQ multiplex PCR; TCRdb lists only in-frame clones, some missing. The repertoire holds more than 250,000 clones, with 65% to 90% as singletons. The material sequenced was PBMCs or T cells enriched from blood (not recorded which). All receptors come from a woman aged 18-30 years who had recovered from COVID-19.

This chain connects TRBV21-1 to TRBJ1-2; TRBD1 was called by the table and not checked on the DNA. TRBV21-1 is a pseudogene segment. The CDR3 extends over 18 amino acids. CDR3 loop: CASSKVDRSKGTNYGYTF. CDR3 bases: TGTGCCAGCAGCAAAGTAGACAGGTCTAAGGGGACTAACTATGGCTACACCTTC.

The DNA of the CDR3 is TGTGCCAGTAGTACAGGGCCAGCACATCAGCCCCAGCATTTT. Amino acid sequence: CASSTGPAHQPQHF. The chain carries TRBV19 and TRBJ1-5; possibly TRBD1 for D (5 bases). Between the trimmed V and J ends, which lost 4 bases and 5 bases, there was a span of 12 bases. The CDR3 extends over 14 amino acids. The germline CDR1 and CDR2 sequences are LNHDA and SQIVND (reference sequence).

The J gene is TRBJ2-7, the V gene TRBV4-1; TRBD1 is a possible D gene (6 bases). The CDR3 consists of 13 residues. Trimming shortened V by 5 bases and J by 0 bases, and 8 bases separated the two germline ends. CDR1 is MGHRA and CDR2 is YSYEKL in the germline V gene. The CDR3 nucleotides read TGCGCCAGCAGCGACAGGCGCTCCTACGAGCAGTACTTC. This encodes CASSDRRSYEQYF.

The V call is TRBV9, the J call TRBJ1-3; tentatively, D is TRBD1 (5 bases). Per the germline V gene, CDR1 is SGDLS and CDR2 is YYNGEE. This CDR3 comprises 16 residues. Deletions cut 4 bases from V and 2 bases from J, with 16 bases between. CDR3 protein: CASSPYPGGAGNTIYF. CDR3 nucleotides: TGTGCCAGCAGCCCATATCCGGGGGGTGCTGGAAACACCATATATTTT.

The chain uses TRBV12-3 or TRBV12-4 and TRBJ1-2; 7 bases agree with TRBD1. The CDR3 contains 13 residues. With 7 bases clipped from V and 7 bases from J, the junction kept 9 bases outside the gene matches. In DNA form, the CDR3 reads TGTGCCAGCAACAGGGGAACCTCAGGTGGCTACACCTTC. It encodes CASNRGTSGGYTF.

The CDR3 is CAWSVLGRGKGYTF. CDR3 bases: TGTGCCTGGAGTGTACTCGGCAGGGGGAAGGGCTACACCTTC. This chain uses TRBV30 with TRBJ1-2; 7 positions agree with TRBD1. Germline CDR1 GTSNPN, CDR2 SVGIG (reference sequence). CDR3 length: 14 residues. The junction had 9 bases not matched to a gene; V was cut back by 0 bases and J by 8 bases.

This chain joins TRBV6-1 and TRBJ1-5; D unresolved. Germline V lookup: CDR1 MNHNS, CDR2 SASEGT. The CDR3 spans 17 residues. V shed 2 bases and J shed 3 bases, with 17 bases lying between them. CDR3 sequence: CASSEPSRGFTNQPQHF. CDR3 DNA sequence: TGTGCCAGCAGTGAACCTTCGAGAGGGTTTACCAATCAGCCCCAGCATTTT.

This sequence joins TRBV29-1 and TRBJ1-1, with unresolved D. V dropped 4 bases and J dropped 0 bases, with 6 bases sitting between them. The germline CDR1 and CDR2 sequences are SQVTM and ANQGSEA. The CDR3 loop spans 12 amino acids. The chain's CDR3 is CSVAQMNTEAFF. Here the CDR3 DNA reads TGCAGCGTTGCACAGATGAACACTGAAGCTTTCTTT. Complete variable domain (other parts from reference TRBV29-1 and TRBJ1-1): SAVISQKPSRDICQRGTSLTIQCQVDSQVTMMFWYRQQPGQSLTLIATANQGSEATYESGFVIDKFPISRPNLTFSTLTVSNMSPEDSSIYLCSVAQMNTEAFFGQGTRLTVV.

This chain joins TRBV10-3 and TRBJ2-5, with 8 bases matching TRBD2. V lost 5 bases and J lost 4; bases outside the gene matches: 3. This CDR3 has 13 amino acids. The V gene's germline CDR1 is ENHRY and CDR2 SYGVKD. The CDR3 nucleotides read TGTGCCATCAGTTTCCGGGAGGGAGAGACCCAGTACTTC. Translated, it gives CAISFREGETQYF.

Notes on this clone: The junction differs from germline at one of its ends, possibly a read error. This chain uses TRBV27 with TRBJ1-5; TRBD1 matches at 7 bases. This CDR3 region has 14 residues. Germline CDR1 MNHEY, CDR2 SMNVEV (reference sequence). CDR3 protein: CASSRTGGDHPQHF. The DNA of the CDR3 is TGTGCCAGCAGTCGGACAGGTGGGGATCATCCCCAGCATTTT.

The CDR3 reads CASSEGQGADYGYTF. The CDR3 nucleotides read TGTGCCAGCAGCGAGGGACAGGGGGCGGACTATGGCTACACCTTC. The V call is TRBV7-3, the J call TRBJ1-2, with 12 bases that match TRBD1. V was clipped by 5 bases and J by 3 bases; unmatched bases: 4. Germline values: CDR1 SGHTA, CDR2 FQGTGA. The CDR3 is 15 residues long. The entire variable domain, with the rest obtained from reference TRBV7-3 and TRBJ1-2, is as follows: GAGVSQTPSNKVTEKGKYVELRCDPISGHTALYWYRQSLGQGPEFLIYFQGTGAADDSGLPNDRFFAVRPEGSVSTLKIQRTERGDSAVYLCASSEGQGADYGYTFGSGTRLTVV.

The rearrangement uses TRBV19 and TRBJ1-5; no definite D call. The CDR3 has 16 residues. Germline values: CDR1 LNHDA, CDR2 SQIVND (reference sequence). V lost 6 bases and J 4 bases, leaving 19 bases between the germline ends. The CDR3 DNA is TGTGCCAGTAGGCTTACCCGAACGGGTGCAAATCAGCCCCAGCATTTT. Encoded protein: CASRLTRTGANQPQHF.

The J gene is TRBJ2-5, the V gene TRBV5-8, with 8 positions matching TRBD2. This CDR3 region has 13 residues. The junction had 2 bases not matched to a gene; V was cut back by 4 bases and J by 3 bases. Germline V gives CDR1 SGHTS, CDR2 YDEGEE. The CDR3 loop reads CASSPGLEETQYF. The CDR3, as DNA: TGTGCCAGCAGCCCGGGACTAGAAGAGACCCAGTACTTC.

The chain couples TRBV30 to TRBJ1-2; D possibly corresponds to TRBD1 (6 bases). The germline CDR1 and CDR2 sequences are GTSNPN and SVGIG (reference sequence). This CDR3 is 13 amino acids long. Trimming shortened V by 0 bases and J by 6 bases, and 11 bases separated the two germline ends. In DNA form, the CDR3 reads TGTGCCTGGAGTGTAAACAGGGTTAATGGCTACACCTTC. It translates to CAWSVNRVNGYTF.

This rearrangement joins TRBV2 to TRBJ1-1; the match to TRBD1 covers 10 bases. Germline V gene sequence: CDR1 SNHLY, CDR2 FYNNEI. The CDR3 spans 15 residues. With V trimmed by 6 bases and J by 4 bases, 8 bases remained unmatched. The CDR3: CASRRQGAGGTEAFF. For the CDR3, the DNA is TGTGCCAGCAGGCGACAGGGGGCGGGGGGCACTGAAGCTTTCTTT.

The V and J genes are TRBV5-4 and TRBJ2-7, with a tentative D call TRBD1 (5 bases). The CDR3 is made up of 12 amino acids. CDR1 is SGHNT, CDR2 YYREEE, per germline (reference sequence). V lost 1 base to trimming and J lost 7 bases, with 9 bases between them. CDR3 sequence: CASSLSGSEQYF. Here the CDR3 DNA reads TGTGCCAGCAGCTTGTCAGGGTCGGAGCAGTACTTC.

The chain combines TRBV28 with TRBJ1-1, with 9 bases identical to TRBD1. Germline CDR1 is MDHEN and CDR2 is SYDVKM. Trimming took 7 bases from V and 0 from J; bases not matched to a gene: 18. The CDR3 extends over 19 amino acids. CDR3 protein: CASTRLKLDRGGMNTEAFF. The CDR3 nucleotides are TGTGCCAGCACCCGTTTGAAATTGGACAGGGGAGGAATGAACACTGAAGCTTTCTTT.

The chain employs TRBV25-1 and TRBJ2-5; possible D gene TRBD1, 5 bases. This CDR3 region has 15 residues. V lost 6 bases and J 1 base, leaving 15 bases between the germline ends. CDR1 MGHDK and CDR2 SYGVNS come from the germline V gene. CDR3 sequence reads: CASRDPYRSQETQYF. The CDR3 bases are TGTGCCAGCAGAGATCCCTACAGGAGCCAAGAGACCCAGTACTTC.

The J gene is TRBJ2-2, the V gene TRBV6-5; D might be TRBD1 (5 bases). Per germline, CDR1 MNHEY and CDR2 SVGAGI. V was trimmed by 5 bases and J by 0 bases, leaving 10 bases between them. CDR3 length equals 15 residues. CDR3: CASSKGPTNTGELFF. The CDR3 region has the DNA TGTGCCAGCAGTAAGGGGCCAACGAACACCGGGGAGCTGTTTTTT.

The chain carries TRBV7-9 and TRBJ1-2; D gene ambiguous. V was cut by 1 base and J by 4 bases, with 10 bases left in between. CDR1 is SEHNR, CDR2 FQNEAQ, per germline (reference sequence). The CDR3 totals 14 residues. CDR3 residues: CASSLVPRIYGYTF. The CDR3 nucleotides are TGTGCCAGCAGCTTAGTTCCGAGGATCTATGGCTACACCTTC.

The chain recombines TRBV28 with TRBJ1-5, with D unclear. The CDR3 runs 13 residues. Germline V gene sequence: CDR1 MDHEN, CDR2 SYDVKM. Trimming cost V 5 bases and J 5 bases, with 10 bases left between them. The CDR3 sequence is CASSPRHDQPQHF. For the CDR3, the DNA is TGTGCCAGCAGTCCTCGACACGATCAGCCCCAGCATTTT.

V is TRBV28 and J is TRBJ2-4, with TRBD2 matching over 10 bases. From germline, CDR1 is MDHEN and CDR2 SYDVKM. The CDR3 runs 16 residues. The V gene end was trimmed by 4 bases and the J gene end by 3 bases; junction bases not matched to a gene: 6. The CDR3 coding sequence is TGTGCCAGCAGTTCTTGGACTAGCGGAATCAAAAACATTCAGTACTTC. Translating gives CASSSWTSGIKNIQYF.

This clone has a handful of counts. The CDR3 sequence: CASGGDPRGGYTF. Written as DNA, the CDR3 is TGTGCCAGCGGCGGCGACCCCCGAGGTGGCTACACCTTC. The chain recombines TRBV2 with TRBJ1-2; D uncertain. Trimming cost V 8 bases and J 7 bases, with 17 bases left between them. Looked up from germline, CDR1 is SNHLY and CDR2 is FYNNEI. The CDR3 is 13 residues long. The full variable domain, rest sourced from reference TRBV2 and TRBJ1-2, is EPEVTQTPSHQVTQMGQEVILRCVPISNHLYFYWYRQILGQKVEFLVSFYNNEISEKSEIFDDQFSVERPDGSNFTLKIRSTKLEDSAMYFCASGGDPRGGYTFGSGTRLTVV.

The rearrangement links TRBV12-3 or TRBV12-4 to TRBJ1-1; TRBD1 is a possible D gene (5 bases). The CDR3 covers 12 residues. The V gene lost 7 bases and the J gene lost 5 bases, with 11 bases spanning the gap. DNA for the CDR3: TGTGCCAGCATGGTAAGGGGTACTGAAGCTTTCTTT. It is translated as CASMVRGTEAFF.

The chain links TRBV3-1 (or the pseudogene TRBV3-2) to TRBJ2-1; 8 nucleotides line up with TRBD1. Germline assignment: CDR1 LGHDT and CDR2 YNNKEL (reference sequence). There are 15 residues in the CDR3. V lost 0 bases to trimming and J lost 8 bases; unmatched junction nucleotides: 6. The CDR3 spells CASSQDRGRGDEQFF. CDR3 in DNA: TGTGCCAGCAGCCAAGACAGGGGGCGCGGAGATGAGCAGTTCTTC.

This clone was counted once. The chain is built from TRBV2 and TRBJ1-3; TRBD1 is a possible D gene (5 bases). V gave up 6 bases and J gave up 0 bases, with 15 bases separating them. Germline V gene data show CDR1 as SNHLY and CDR2 as FYNNEI. The CDR3 covers 16 residues. CDR3 coding DNA: TGTGCCAGCAGAGTGAATTTCAGGGTCTCTGGAAACACCATATATTTT. Its protein product is CASRVNFRVSGNTIYF. Full variable domain (outside the CDR3, taken from reference TRBV2 and TRBJ1-3): EPEVTQTPSHQVTQMGQEVILRCVPISNHLYFYWYRQILGQKVEFLVSFYNNEISEKSEIFDDQFSVERPDGSNFTLKIRSTKLEDSAMYFCASRVNFRVSGNTIYFGEGSWLTVV.

The chain recombines TRBV6-5 with TRBJ1-5; the match to TRBD1 covers 10 bases. Trimming at V came to 5 bases and at J to 6 bases, leaving 7 bases not matched to a gene. In germline, CDR1 is MNHEY, CDR2 SVGAGI. CDR3 length equals 15 residues. The DNA of the CDR3 is TGTGCCAGCAGTAGGGGACAGGGGCCTGGTCAGCCCCAGCATTTT. This codes for CASSRGQGPGQPQHF.

The chain employs TRBV7-9 and TRBJ2-7; 11 bases line up with TRBD1. CDR3 length: 17 amino acids. The germline gives CDR1 SEHNR, CDR2 FQNEAQ (reference sequence). J lost 2 bases, V lost 5 bases, and 11 bases had no gene match. CDR3 coding DNA: TGTGCCAGCAGCGATAGGACAGGGGGCCTTGCTACCTACGAGCAGTACTTC. Protein: CASSDRTGGLATYEQYF.

The V gene is TRBV4-2, the J gene TRBJ1-1; tentatively, D is TRBD1 (6 bases). The CDR3 length is 15 residues. Per germline, CDR1 LGHNA and CDR2 YNFKEQ. Between the trimmed V and J ends, which lost 0 bases and 5 bases, there was a span of 13 bases. The CDR3 is CASSQETGRGTEAFF. The CDR3 bases are TGTGCCAGCAGCCAAGAAACAGGGAGGGGTACTGAAGCTTTCTTT.

The chain links TRBV28 to TRBJ2-7, with 7 bases lining up with TRBD2. This CDR3 is built from 15 residues. Germline values: CDR1 MDHEN, CDR2 SYDVKM. V was pared by 6 bases and J by 0 bases, with 8 bases of the junction left unmatched. The CDR3 sequence: CASRYSLASSYEQYF. CDR3 DNA sequence: TGTGCCAGCAGATACTCACTAGCGAGCTCCTACGAGCAGTACTTC. Drawing the rest from reference TRBV28 and TRBJ2-7, the complete variable domain is DVKVTQSSRYLVKRTGEKVFLECVQDMDHENMFWYRQDPGLGLRLIYFSYDVKMKEKGDIPEGYSVSREKKERFSLILESASTNQTSMYLCASRYSLASSYEQYFGPGTRLTVT.